What follows are 9 T cell receptor beta chains derived from one specimen sequenced in a study of technical replicates of blood from a handful of donors. Data came from immunoSEQ multiplex PCR; TCRdb stores just in-frame clones and leaves some out. The sample lists approximately 92,000 clones; 85% to 95% were seen once. The sequenced material came from T cells isolated from PBMCs. These receptors came from a human donor in good health.

The rearrangement links TRBV30 to TRBJ2-5, with no clear D. This CDR3 comprises 12 residues. The germline CDR1 and CDR2 sequences are GTSNPN and SVGIG (reference sequence). Trimming pared 4 bases from V and 7 bases from J, leaving 13 bases between. The CDR3 DNA reads as TGTGCCTGGATGAAACTTGCCGGGACCCAGTACTTC. Protein sequence: CAWMKLAGTQYF.

The rearrangement links TRBV5-1 to TRBJ2-1, with 8 bases that match TRBD2. Germline V gene data show CDR1 as SGHRS and CDR2 as YFSETQ. The CDR3 contains 14 residues. V shed 1 base, J shed 5 bases, and the junction held 2 bases outside the gene matches. The CDR3 here is CASSLIAGNNEQFF. In DNA form, the CDR3 reads TGCGCCAGCAGCTTGATAGCGGGGAACAATGAGCAGTTCTTC.

The chain combines TRBV7-8 with TRBJ2-7, with TRBD2 matching 9 bases. The CDR3 sequence is 14 residues long. The J segment lost 2 bases and the V segment lost 7 bases, leaving 6 bases of the junction unmatched. In germline, CDR1 is SGHVS, CDR2 FQNEAQ. CDR3 amino acids: CASNSGRSPYEQYF. CDR3 in DNA: TGTGCCAGCAATAGCGGGAGAAGCCCCTACGAGCAGTACTTC.

The chain combines TRBV5-1 with TRBJ2-3; 7 positions agree with TRBD1. Germline V gene sequence: CDR1 SGHRS, CDR2 YFSETQ. Trimming at V came to 3 bases and at J to 2 bases, leaving 12 bases not matched to a gene. The CDR3 loop spans 17 amino acids. CDR3 in amino acids: CASSSNPTGADTDTQYF. The DNA of the CDR3 is TGCGCCAGCAGCTCCAATCCTACAGGGGCGGACACAGATACGCAGTATTTT.

This clone was seen a handful of times. The chain carries TRBV30 and TRBJ1-1; D not certain. Between the trimmed V and J ends, which lost 0 bases and 7 bases, there was a span of 6 bases. The CDR3 spans 11 residues. Germline V gene lookup returns CDR1 GTSNPN and CDR2 SVGIG (reference sequence). For the CDR3, the DNA is TGTGCCTGGAGTGTTCATAGTGAAGCTTTCTTT. Its translation is CAWSVHSEAFF.

V is TRBV27 and J is TRBJ1-4, with D perhaps matching TRBD1 (5 bases). Germline CDR1 and CDR2: MNHEY and SMNVEV (reference sequence). Trimming took 6 bases from V and 0 from J, leaving 17 bases between them. The CDR3 consists of 17 residues. This chain's CDR3 is CASRKGQILPTNEKLFF. CDR3 bases: TGTGCCAGCAGGAAAGGACAAATACTTCCAACTAATGAAAAACTGTTTTTT.

The V call is TRBV5-1, the J call TRBJ2-1, with 9 bases identical to TRBD2. CDR1 and CDR2 (germline): SGHRS, YFSETQ. The CDR3 totals 18 residues. J was trimmed by 8 bases and V by 7 bases; bases with no gene match: 22. As DNA, the CDR3 is TGCGCCAGCCGACCAGGACAGACCGGGACTAGCATCCTCCATGAGCAGTTCTTC. Its protein product is CASRPGQTGTSILHEQFF.

This chain joins TRBV7-9 and TRBJ2-7, with D possibly TRBD1 on 5 matching bases. CDR3 length: 11 residues. V was cut by 5 bases and J by 5 bases, with 7 bases left in between. Per the germline V gene, CDR1 is SEHNR and CDR2 is FQNEAQ (reference sequence). The CDR3 here is CASSPRDEQYF. CDR3 nucleotide sequence: TGTGCCAGCAGCCCCAGGGACGAGCAGTACTTC.

The chain is built from TRBV6-5 and TRBJ2-5; no clear D. The J call may be mistaken, given a closer DNA end match to TRBJ2-7. Germline assignment: CDR1 MNHEY and CDR2 SVGAGI. The CDR3 runs 13 residues. CDR3 region: CASSYSSASEQYF. CDR3 coding DNA: TGTGCCAGCAGTTACTCGAGCGCGAGCGAGCAGTACTTC.